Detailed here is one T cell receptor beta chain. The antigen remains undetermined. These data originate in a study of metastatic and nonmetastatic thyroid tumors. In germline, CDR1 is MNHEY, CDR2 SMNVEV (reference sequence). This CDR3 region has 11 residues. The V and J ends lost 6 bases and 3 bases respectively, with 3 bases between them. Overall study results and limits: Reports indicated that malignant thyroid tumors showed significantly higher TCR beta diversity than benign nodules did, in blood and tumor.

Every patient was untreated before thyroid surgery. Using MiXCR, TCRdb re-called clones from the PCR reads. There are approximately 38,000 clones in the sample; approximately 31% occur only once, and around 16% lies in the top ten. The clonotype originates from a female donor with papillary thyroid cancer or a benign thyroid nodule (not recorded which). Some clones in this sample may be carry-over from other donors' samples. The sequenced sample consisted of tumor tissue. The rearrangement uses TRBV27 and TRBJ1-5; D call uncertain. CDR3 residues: CASRFNQPQHF. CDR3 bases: TGTGCCAGCAGATTCAATCAGCCCCAGCATTTT.